Listed below are T cell receptor beta chains from one sample, sequenced in a study of identical twins. TCRdb re-called the 5' RACE reads through MiXCR, storing one row per CDR3 protein. The profile shows around 550,000 distinct CDR3 sequences, around 15% of them singletons. These same records also appear under a second study, on yellow fever vaccine responses in identical twins.

The source material was CD4+ T cells sorted from blood. The source of these receptors is a woman under 30 in good health. Both conserved end residues are trimmed from each CDR3. A clone size is listed for some rows: how often the clone was seen (once, few, many), or a class if it is expanded.

clone_size	j_call	v_call	cdr3_aa
few	TRBJ2-7	TRBV13	ASSLGLMGLAGGREQY
-	TRBJ2-2	TRBV7-9	ASSYDLGELF
many	TRBJ1-6	TRBV3-1	ASSLGTNYSPLH
-	TRBJ2-5	TRBV28	ASRLAGGVRKETQY
-	TRBJ2-1	TRBV11-2	ASSFRTGENEQF
-	TRBJ2-1	TRBV5-1	ASSLAGLSDEQF
few	TRBJ2-3	TRBV10-3	AISESVAGGTDTQY
-	TRBJ1-2	TRBV20-1	SASGRRPGTGPKGLYGYT
-	TRBJ2-5	TRBV4-1	ASSQMDSGGRRETQY
few	TRBJ1-1	TRBV29-1	SVERRLNTEAF
-	TRBJ1-1	TRBV29-1	SVKPDGNTEAF
few	TRBJ2-7	TRBV18	ASSVTGDKQY
many	TRBJ2-5	TRBV24-1	ATSDTTVQETQY
-	TRBJ2-1	TRBV24-1	ATSDPTRSANEQF
few	TRBJ2-1	TRBV4-1	ASSLGYGSYNEQF
few	TRBJ1-6	TRBV12-3/TRBV12-4	ASRFHQGSFNSPLH
-	TRBJ1-1	TRBV6-6	ASSYIMNTEAF
-	TRBJ2-7	TRBV12-3/TRBV12-4	ASSLETLGLEQY
-	TRBJ1-2	TRBV12-3/TRBV12-4	ASSTVRGYGYT
-	TRBJ1-6	TRBV20-1	SASGGDALH